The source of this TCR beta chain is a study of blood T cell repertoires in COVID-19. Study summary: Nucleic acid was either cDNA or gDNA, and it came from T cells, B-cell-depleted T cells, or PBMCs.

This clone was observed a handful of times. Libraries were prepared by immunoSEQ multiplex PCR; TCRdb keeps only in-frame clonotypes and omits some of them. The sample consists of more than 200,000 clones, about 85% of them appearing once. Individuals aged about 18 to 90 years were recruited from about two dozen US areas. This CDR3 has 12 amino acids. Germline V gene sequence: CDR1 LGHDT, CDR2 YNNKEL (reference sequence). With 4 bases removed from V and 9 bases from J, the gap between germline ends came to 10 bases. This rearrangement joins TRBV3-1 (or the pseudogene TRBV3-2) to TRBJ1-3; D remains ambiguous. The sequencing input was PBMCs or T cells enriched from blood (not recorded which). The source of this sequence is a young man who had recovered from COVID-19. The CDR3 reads CASSLSRGTIYF. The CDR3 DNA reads TGTGCCAGCAGCCTATCCCGGGGCACCATATATTTT.